These T cell receptor beta chains were read from a single sample in a study of blood T cells in healthy people across ages. TCRdb passed the 5' RACE reads through MiXCR, listing each CDR3 protein once. The sample includes fewer than 800,000 distinct CDR3 sequences, approximately 21% seen only once; the top ten take approximately 3.7%. The sequencing sample was made of blood. The receptors here all came from a man in his 70s in good health. CDR3s leave out the opening cysteine and the closing phenylalanine or tryptophan. The order of the fields is J gene, V gene, CDR3 protein.

>TRBJ2-4|TRBV20-1
SARVGQGVIGENIQY
>TRBJ2-3|TRBV20-1
SARHPGGADTQY
>TRBJ2-5|TRBV7-2
ASSLEYRAGAQY
>TRBJ2-2|TRBV2
ASSENIGGTGELF
>TRBJ1-1|TRBV23-1
ASPQGETGTGPTEAF
>TRBJ1-3|TRBV6-1
ASSEIWGPGNTIY
>TRBJ2-5|TRBV3-1
ASSRRTGAQETQY
>TRBJ1-4|TRBV7-9
ASSLAHGNRGEKLF
>TRBJ2-5|TRBV20-1
SAGQPGDVTPQY
>.|TRBV2
ASSDWGTGTYEQY
>TRBJ2-3|TRBV9
ASSASQDTQY
>TRBJ2-5|TRBV7-9
ASSPLAGYETQY
>TRBJ1-1|TRBV6-4
ASSPRGQLATEAF
>TRBJ1-1|TRBV20-1
SAWTGGNTEAF
>TRBJ2-2|TRBV20-1
SARAGNTGELF